This TCR beta chain was observed in a study of early T cells in non-severe SARS-CoV-2 infection. For the study at large: Bulk RNA isolated from unsorted whole blood underwent sequencing; chains were not paired.

This clonotype showed up just a few times. Its antigen is undetermined. Broader study findings: CD4 and private specificities were missed by VDJdb matching, which favored anti-spike CD8 responses.

cDNA molecules, individually, were tagged with unique molecular identifiers. Using its own MiXCR run on the 5' RACE reads, TCRdb lists one record per CDR3 protein. Among roughly 80,000 distinct CDR3 sequences, around 15% were seen once, and the ten largest hold 3%. V lost 5 bases, J lost 8 bases, and 16 bases lay in between. The CDR3 is 14 amino acids. CDR1 SGHTA and CDR2 FQGTGA come from the germline V gene. Sequenced sample: whole blood. This rearrangement joins TRBV7-3 to TRBJ2-1, with D uncertain. This TCR was recovered from an adult who was a healthcare worker with PCR-confirmed SARS-CoV-2 infection or an uninfected control (not recorded which). CDR3 nucleotides: TGTGCCAGCAGCCCCCAATATGGCCCCCATGAGCAGTTCTTC. Translated, it gives CASSPQYGPHEQFF.